Shown below are 4 T cell receptor beta chains from a single sample sequenced in a study of cytomegalovirus exposure and HLA in healthy donors. With 60 Vbeta and 13 Jbeta primers, the PCR was carried out. Clones were read by immunoSEQ multiplex PCR, and TCRdb kept only the in-frame ones, dropping some. The repertoire has approximately 140,000 clones, roughly 77% of them found once; the top ten carry 3.5%. Sequenced: PBMCs. The receptors were gathered from a human donor in good health.

The V call is TRBV7-2, the J call TRBJ1-1; TRBD1 agrees at 8 bases. The CDR3 has 15 residues. The germline V gene has CDR1 SGHTA and CDR2 FQGNSA. The V segment lost 5 bases and the J segment 5 bases; nucleotides outside the gene matches: 10. DNA of the CDR3: TGTGCCAGCAGCGCAACAGGGGGTTGGACAACTGAAGCTTTCTTT. Encoded protein: CASSATGGWTTEAFF.

V is TRBV2 and J is TRBJ2-1, with D possibly matching TRBD1 (5 bases). This CDR3 comprises 14 residues. Germline V gene data show CDR1 as SNHLY and CDR2 as FYNNEI. The ends were cut back, 3 bases at V and 13 bases at J, with 19 bases in the middle. CDR3 protein: CASSDDSLSSGQFF. Here the CDR3 DNA reads TGTGCCAGCAGTGATGACAGTCTCTCTTCGGGTCAGTTCTTC.

This clone was seen more than once but under ten times. The V gene is TRBV11-2, the J gene TRBJ2-7; 7 positions agree with TRBD1. Germline V gene lookup returns CDR1 SGHAT and CDR2 FQNNGV. The CDR3 length is 11 residues. Trimming took 4 bases from V and 9 from J; bases not matched to a gene: 3. CDR3 coding DNA: TGTGCCAGCAGCTCCACAGGGGTGCAGTACTTC. As protein: CASSSTGVQYF.

The chain joins TRBV6-1 to TRBJ1-3, with D possibly matching TRBD1 (5 bases). With 10 bases removed from V and 0 bases from J, the gap between germline ends came to 13 bases. Germline values: CDR1 MNHNS, CDR2 SASEGT. CDR3 size: 14 residues. The CDR3 DNA sequence: TGTGCCACCGTGCACAGGAGCTCTGGAAACACCATATATTTT. Encoded protein: CATVHRSSGNTIYF.